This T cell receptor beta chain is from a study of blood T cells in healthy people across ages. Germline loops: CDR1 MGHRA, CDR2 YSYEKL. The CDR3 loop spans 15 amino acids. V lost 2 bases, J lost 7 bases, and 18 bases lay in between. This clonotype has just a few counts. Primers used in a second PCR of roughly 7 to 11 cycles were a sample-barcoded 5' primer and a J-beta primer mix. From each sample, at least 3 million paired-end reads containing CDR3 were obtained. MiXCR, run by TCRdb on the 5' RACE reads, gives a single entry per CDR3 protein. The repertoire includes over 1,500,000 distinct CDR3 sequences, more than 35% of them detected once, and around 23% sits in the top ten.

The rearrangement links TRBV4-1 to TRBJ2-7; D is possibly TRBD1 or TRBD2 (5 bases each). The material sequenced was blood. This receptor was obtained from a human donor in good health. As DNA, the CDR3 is TGCGCCAGCAGCCAACCCCGGGACGGGACCTTAGAGCAGTACTTC. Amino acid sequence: CASSQPRDGTLEQYF.